The 22 T cell receptor beta chains given below trace back to one sample, sequenced in a study of cytomegalovirus exposure and HLA in healthy donors. The PCR used 60 Vbeta and 13 Jbeta primers. Using immunoSEQ multiplex PCR, the repertoire was profiled, and TCRdb retains in-frame clones only, with some absent. The sample comprises around 170,000 clones, approximately 80% of which are singletons, and less than 0.65% rests with the top ten. Sample: PBMCs. The receptors shown here come from a woman aged 45-65 years in good health and CMV-seronegative.

The J gene is TRBJ2-3, the V gene TRBV4-3; 10 bases are shared with TRBD1. The CDR3 covers 14 residues. V trimming: 3 bases; J trimming: 6 bases; junction bases outside the gene matches: 3. Germline V lookup: CDR1 LGHNA, CDR2 YSLEER. CDR3 coding DNA: TGCGCCAGCAGCCAGGGACAGGGGAGGGATACGCAGTATTTT. Its translation is CASSQGQGRDTQYF.

This clone occurred once. The chain is built from TRBV11-2 and TRBJ2-3, with 10 bases lining up with TRBD2. V trimming: 4 bases; J trimming: 4 bases; junction bases outside the gene matches: 14. This CDR3 is 18 amino acids long. Looked up from germline, CDR1 is SGHAT and CDR2 is FQNNGV. CDR3 bases: TGTGCCAGCAGCTCTAGCGGGAGAGAGGAGGTTTTTCCAGATACGCAGTATTTT. This translates into CASSSSGREEVFPDTQYF.

The chain employs TRBV11-2 and TRBJ2-2; 7 nucleotides line up with TRBD2. The ends lost 2 bases at V and 5 bases at J; junction bases unmatched: 8. Per the germline V gene, CDR1 is SGHAT and CDR2 is FQNNGV. The CDR3 has 16 residues. The CDR3 region is CASSLWGGEGTGELFF. The CDR3 coding sequence is TGTGCCAGCAGCTTATGGGGGGGAGAGGGGACCGGGGAGCTGTTTTTT. Using reference TRBV11-2 and TRBJ2-2 for the parts outside the CDR3, the full variable domain is EAGVAQSPRYKIIEKRQSVAFWCNPISGHATLYWYQQILGQGPKLLIQFQNNGVVDDSQLPKDRFSAERLKGVDSTLKIQPAKLEDSAVYLCASSLWGGEGTGELFFGEGSRLTVL.

The chain couples TRBV29-1 to TRBJ2-7; 8 nucleotides match TRBD2. Germline V gene lookup returns CDR1 SQVTM and CDR2 ANQGSEA. The J segment lost 5 bases and the V segment lost 6 bases, leaving 12 bases of the junction unmatched. The CDR3 has 14 residues. CDR3 coding DNA: TGCAGCGTATCCTCTCGCGGGGGGTTCGACGAGCAGTACTTC. It encodes CSVSSRGGFDEQYF.

The J gene is TRBJ2-4, the V gene TRBV18; D call uncertain. The length of the CDR3 is 15 residues. The germline gives CDR1 KGHSH, CDR2 LQKENI. The germline V and J ends were trimmed by 3 bases and 0 bases, with 9 bases remaining between them. CDR3 sequence: CASSPPSVAKNIQYF. The CDR3 DNA reads TGTGCCAGCTCACCCCCGAGCGTAGCCAAAAACATTCAGTACTTC.

This clone came up once. The chain has TRBV30 and TRBJ2-7; 7 bases match TRBD2. The CDR3 spans 14 residues. J was trimmed by 3 bases and V by 0 bases; bases with no gene match: 5. Germline V CDR1 and CDR2: GTSNPN, SVGIG (reference sequence). This CDR3 reads CAWSVKAGNYEQYF. The CDR3 coding sequence is TGTGCCTGGAGTGTAAAAGCGGGAAACTACGAGCAGTACTTC.

The J gene is TRBJ1-2, the V gene TRBV6-6, with unresolved D. The CDR3 is made up of 13 amino acids. Looked up from germline, CDR1 is MNHNY and CDR2 is SVGAGI (reference sequence). Trimming cost V 7 bases and J 4 bases, with 13 bases left between them. Written as DNA, the CDR3 is TGTGCCAGCACCCGGCCCACAGCCTATGGCTACACCTTC. Translation: CASTRPTAYGYTF.

The chain links TRBV28 to TRBJ1-5, with 8 bases identical to TRBD1. This CDR3 region has 15 residues. The J segment lost 5 bases and the V segment lost 6 bases, leaving 9 bases of the junction unmatched. Germline CDR1 and CDR2: MDHEN and SYDVKM. In nucleotides, the CDR3 is TGTGCCAGCAGCCCAAGACAGGGGATGCATCAGCCCCAGCATTTT. As protein: CASSPRQGMHQPQHF.

V usage is TRBV2 and J usage is TRBJ2-4; 14 bases are shared with TRBD2. The CDR3 has 14 residues. Per germline, CDR1 SNHLY and CDR2 FYNNEI. Unmatched junction bases numbered 2, after V lost 8 bases and J lost 5 bases. CDR3 DNA: TGTGCCAGCGGGACTAGCGGGAGACAAAACATTCAGTACTTC. Its protein is CASGTSGRQNIQYF.

The rearrangement links TRBV10-3 to TRBJ2-5; TRBD2 matches at 14 bases. This CDR3 is built from 15 residues. V lost 7 bases, J lost 11 bases, and 12 bases stayed unmatched. The germline V gene encodes CDR1 ENHRY and CDR2 SYGVKD. Here the CDR3 DNA reads TGTGCCATCACCGGGAGACTAGCGGGAGGGGGTGAGCAGTACTTC. This codes for CAITGRLAGGGEQYF.

The chain has TRBV2 and TRBJ2-1; unclear D gene. V lost 1 base to trimming and J lost 6 bases, with 10 bases between them. The germline CDR1 and CDR2 sequences are SNHLY and FYNNEI. This CDR3 spans 14 amino acids. CDR3 in DNA: TGTGCCAGCAGTGAAGTAACCGCCGGCAATGAGCAGTTCTTC. Amino acids: CASSEVTAGNEQFF.

The chain links TRBV7-6 to TRBJ2-2; the match to TRBD2 covers 8 bases. Germline V gene lookup returns CDR1 SGHVS and CDR2 FNYEAQ. The trim removed 3 bases at V and 5 bases at J, leaving 8 bases unmatched. The CDR3 contains 16 residues. DNA of the CDR3: TGTGCCAGCAGCTTTCATCTGGCGGGAGGAACCGGGGAGCTGTTTTTT. Translating it yields CASSFHLAGGTGELFF.

V usage is TRBV28 and J usage is TRBJ1-2; maybe TRBD1 (5 bases). The CDR3 runs 13 residues. Trimming took off 4 bases at V and 8 bases at J, with 14 bases between the two ends. Germline-derived CDR1 and CDR2 are MDHEN and SYDVKM. For the CDR3, the DNA is TGTGCCAGCAGTTCCGACAGCTGGAAAGGCTACACCTTC. Residues: CASSSDSWKGYTF.

CDR3 DNA sequence: TGTGCCAGTAGTCACGGGACAGCGTACGGCGGGGAGCTGTTTTTT. It codes for CASSHGTAYGGELFF. This sequence joins TRBV19 and TRBJ2-2; 7 bases are a match to TRBD1. The CDR3 extends over 15 amino acids. CDR1 is LNHDA, CDR2 SQIVND, per germline (reference sequence). V shed 5 bases and J 7 bases; nucleotides not matched to a gene: 10.

The rearrangement uses TRBV28 and TRBJ2-6; 7 positions agree with TRBD1. V lost 5 bases to trimming and J lost 2 bases; unmatched junction nucleotides: 3. The CDR3 is made up of 15 amino acids. CDR1 is MDHEN, CDR2 SYDVKM, per germline. CDR3 residues: CASSPTGPGANVLTF. The CDR3 nucleotides are TGTGCCAGCAGTCCGACAGGGCCTGGGGCCAACGTCCTGACTTTC.

The chain combines TRBV29-1 with TRBJ2-7, with a weak D call TRBD2 (5 bases). The germline CDR1 and CDR2 sequences are SQVTM and ANQGSEA. Trimming shortened V by 4 bases and J by 2 bases, and 9 bases separated the two germline ends. This CDR3 spans 12 amino acids. CDR3 sequence reads: CSVAGNTYEQYF. CDR3 nucleotides: TGCAGCGTTGCCGGGAACACCTACGAGCAGTACTTC.

The chain recombines TRBV10-3 with TRBJ1-4; 7 nucleotides align to TRBD1. The CDR3 runs to 17 residues. The junction had 8 bases not matched to a gene; V was cut back by 4 bases and J by 0 bases. CDR1 is ENHRY and CDR2 is SYGVKD in the germline V gene. This CDR3 reads CAISAGRGASTNEKLFF. The CDR3 nucleotides read TGTGCCATCAGTGCGGGCAGGGGGGCCTCAACTAATGAAAAACTGTTTTTT.

This clone was seen more than once but under ten times. The gene calls are TRBV19 and TRBJ2-3; a weak D match, TRBD1 (6 bases). The CDR3 runs to 14 residues. Germline V gene lookup returns CDR1 LNHDA and CDR2 SQIVND (reference sequence). Deletions cut 7 bases from V and 4 bases from J, with 15 bases between. The CDR3 sequence: CASKHRERADTQYF. As DNA, the CDR3 is TGTGCCAGTAAGCACAGGGAAAGGGCAGATACGCAGTATTTT.

V and J are TRBV28 and TRBJ2-5; 7 nucleotides agree with TRBD2. This CDR3 spans 13 amino acids. Germline V gives CDR1 MDHEN, CDR2 SYDVKM. V lost 5 bases, J lost 5 bases, and 5 bases stayed unmatched. Here the CDR3 DNA reads TGTGCCAGCAGTCCAGCGGGGCGGGAGACCCAGTACTTC. Its translation is CASSPAGRETQYF. Complete variable domain (other parts from reference TRBV28 and TRBJ2-5): DVKVTQSSRYLVKRTGEKVFLECVQDMDHENMFWYRQDPGLGLRLIYFSYDVKMKEKGDIPEGYSVSREKKERFSLILESASTNQTSMYLCASSPAGRETQYFGPGTRLLVL.

CDR3: CASSLTGVDQPQHF. For the CDR3, the DNA is TGTGCCAGCAGTTTGACAGGGGTGGATCAGCCCCAGCATTTT. The chain employs TRBV27 and TRBJ1-5, with 8 bases fitting TRBD1. V lost 3 bases and J lost 5; bases outside the gene matches: 3. CDR1 MNHEY and CDR2 SMNVEV come from the germline V gene (reference sequence). The CDR3 loop spans 14 amino acids.

This clone showed up just a few times. DNA of the CDR3: TGTGCCAGCTCACCCGACTCTGAAAAACTGTTTTTT. It specifies CASSPDSEKLFF. This chain connects TRBV18 to TRBJ1-4, with D uncertain. Germline CDR1 reads KGHSH; CDR2 reads LQKENI. CDR3 length: 12 residues. Trimming cost V 3 bases and J 7 bases, with 6 bases left between them.

The rearrangement links TRBV18 to TRBJ2-7; 8 nucleotides match TRBD1. The CDR3 totals 14 residues. Looked up from germline, CDR1 is KGHSH and CDR2 is LQKENI. Germline trimming cut 2 bases from V and 4 bases from J; bases unmatched to any gene: 4. This CDR3 is CASSPVTGEYEQYF. For the CDR3, the DNA is TGTGCCAGCTCACCAGTGACAGGGGAGTACGAGCAGTACTTC.